Listed below are T cell receptor beta chains from one sample, sequenced in a study of T-cell reconstitution after alpha-beta-depleted transplantation in children. TCRdb reanalysed the PCR reads using MiXCR and keeps one entry per CDR3 protein. Of about a million distinct CDR3 sequences listed, roughly 31% are singletons. The source was PBMCs, mostly from graft donor cells, collected 360 days after TCRalphabeta/CD19-depleted stem cell transplant. These receptors came from a boy in the first two years of life who had a stem cell transplant for SCID, so the T cells may come from the graft donor. Each CDR3 is given with its conserved first and last residue. The order of the fields is D gene, J gene, clone size, V gene, CDR3 protein, CDR3 DNA. The D gene is left open where the match is weak. Clone size is shown for a subset of rows, as once, few, many or a class of expanded clone.

d_gene: TRBD2; j_gene: TRBJ2-3; abundance: few; v_gene: TRBV7-9; CDR3aa: CASSLATTSGAADTQYF; CDR3nt: TGTGCCAGCAGCTTAGCAACTACTAGCGGGGCAGCAGATACGCAGTATTTT
d_gene: -; j_gene: TRBJ1-5; abundance: few; v_gene: TRBV12-3/TRBV12-4; CDR3aa: CASSPSSRGFNQPQHF; CDR3nt: TGTGCCAGCAGTCCGTCGAGTCGGGGCTTTAATCAGCCCCAGCATTTT
d_gene: -; j_gene: TRBJ2-2; abundance: -; v_gene: TRBV5-4; CDR3aa: CASSFGRYSTGELFF; CDR3nt: TGTGCCAGCAGCTTTGGGAGGTACAGCACCGGGGAGCTGTTTTTT
d_gene: -; j_gene: TRBJ2-1; abundance: few; v_gene: TRBV20-1; CDR3aa: CSARVADVGYNEQFF; CDR3nt: TGCAGTGCTAGGGTCGCGGACGTGGGGTACAATGAGCAGTTCTTC
d_gene: TRBD1; j_gene: TRBJ2-3; abundance: -; v_gene: TRBV11-2; CDR3aa: CASSRRQGVSPRTDTQYF; CDR3nt: TGTGCCAGCAGCCGCAGACAGGGCGTGTCCCCCCGTACAGATACGCAGTATTTT
d_gene: TRBD2; j_gene: TRBJ2-3; abundance: once; v_gene: TRBV12-3/TRBV12-4; CDR3aa: CASSLRFAGGGTDTQYF; CDR3nt: TGTGCCAGCAGTCTGCGGTTCGCGGGGGGTGGGACAGATACGCAGTATTTT
d_gene: -; j_gene: TRBJ2-4; abundance: -; v_gene: TRBV11-2; CDR3aa: CASSLADSTQLQYF; CDR3nt: TGTGCCAGCAGCTTAGCGGACAGTACACAGCTTCAGTACTTC
d_gene: TRBD2; j_gene: TRBJ2-7; abundance: -; v_gene: TRBV3-1; CDR3aa: CASSMGTSGGYEQYF; CDR3nt: TGTGCCAGCAGCATGGGGACTAGCGGGGGATACGAGCAGTACTTC
d_gene: -; j_gene: TRBJ2-7; abundance: few; v_gene: TRBV7-9; CDR3aa: CASSLGPRGDEQYF; CDR3nt: TGTGCCAGCAGCTTAGGCCCCAGGGGGGACGAGCAGTACTTC
d_gene: TRBD2; j_gene: TRBJ2-5; abundance: few; v_gene: TRBV20-1; CDR3aa: CSVDPGTTNQETQYF; CDR3nt: TGCAGTGTCGACCCCGGGACTACCAACCAAGAGACCCAGTACTTC
d_gene: -; j_gene: TRBJ2-1; abundance: few; v_gene: TRBV7-2; CDR3aa: CATSSLAYNEQFF; CDR3nt: TGTGCCACCAGTAGCCTAGCCTACAATGAGCAGTTCTTC
d_gene: -; j_gene: TRBJ1-5; abundance: few; v_gene: TRBV20-1; CDR3aa: CSVKRAGGNQPQHF; CDR3nt: TGCAGTGTTAAGCGGGCAGGGGGCAATCAGCCCCAGCATTTT
d_gene: -; j_gene: TRBJ2-5; abundance: many; v_gene: TRBV12-3/TRBV12-4; CDR3aa: CASSPSSETQYF; CDR3nt: TGTGCCAGCAGCCCATCAAGTGAGACCCAGTACTTC
d_gene: -; j_gene: TRBJ1-1; abundance: few; v_gene: TRBV6-5; CDR3aa: CASSYSYRAEAFF; CDR3nt: TGTGCCAGCAGTTACTCGTACAGGGCTGAAGCTTTCTTT
d_gene: TRBD2; j_gene: TRBJ2-3; abundance: -; v_gene: TRBV12-3/TRBV12-4; CDR3aa: CASLSGGQVDTQYF; CDR3nt: TGTGCCAGCCTAAGCGGGGGGCAAGTAGATACGCAGTATTTT
d_gene: TRBD2; j_gene: TRBJ2-4; abundance: -; v_gene: TRBV28; CDR3aa: CASRRAGGYIQYF; CDR3nt: TGTGCCAGCAGAAGGGCGGGGGGATACATTCAGTACTTC
d_gene: -; j_gene: TRBJ2-5; abundance: -; v_gene: TRBV12-3/TRBV12-4; CDR3aa: CASTKSVQETQYF; CDR3nt: TGTGCCAGCACTAAGTCTGTCCAAGAGACCCAGTACTTC
d_gene: -; j_gene: TRBJ1-5; abundance: few; v_gene: TRBV5-1; CDR3aa: CASSAMGGNQPQHF; CDR3nt: TGCGCCAGCAGCGCTATGGGCGGGAATCAGCCCCAGCATTTT
d_gene: TRBD1; j_gene: TRBJ2-5; abundance: few; v_gene: TRBV11-2; CDR3aa: CASSLVSPNRGELETQYF; CDR3nt: TGTGCCAGCAGCTTAGTTTCTCCGAACAGGGGAGAGTTGGAGACCCAGTACTTC
d_gene: TRBD2; j_gene: TRBJ2-3; abundance: -; v_gene: TRBV6-1; CDR3aa: CASRELAGGQSTQYF; CDR3nt: TGTGCCAGCAGGGAACTAGCGGGGGGGCAAAGCACGCAGTATTTT
d_gene: -; j_gene: TRBJ1-1; abundance: few; v_gene: TRBV6-2/TRBV6-3; CDR3aa: CASSYGLSVFF; CDR3nt: TGTGCCAGCAGTTACGGGTTATCTGTTTTCTTT
d_gene: -; j_gene: TRBJ1-2; abundance: few; v_gene: TRBV27; CDR3aa: CASSFPARGGYGYTF; CDR3nt: TGTGCCAGCAGTTTCCCTGCCAGGGGAGGCTATGGCTACACCTTC
d_gene: -; j_gene: TRBJ1-1; abundance: few; v_gene: TRBV10-2; CDR3aa: CASRGPREAFF; CDR3nt: TGCGCCAGTAGAGGACCCCGTGAAGCTTTCTTT
d_gene: -; j_gene: TRBJ2-3; abundance: few; v_gene: TRBV4-3; CDR3aa: CASSQAQAASSTDTQYF; CDR3nt: TGCGCCAGCAGCCAAGCTCAGGCGGCATCTAGCACAGATACGCAGTATTTT
d_gene: -; j_gene: TRBJ1-2; abundance: few; v_gene: TRBV5-1; CDR3aa: CASSPPGGEGGYTF; CDR3nt: TGCGCCAGCAGCCCCCCCGGAGGGGAAGGTGGCTACACCTTC
d_gene: -; j_gene: TRBJ1-2; abundance: -; v_gene: TRBV10-3; CDR3aa: CAISELLTGDYGYTF; CDR3nt: TGTGCCATCAGTGAGCTTTTAACCGGGGACTATGGCTACACCTTC
d_gene: TRBD1; j_gene: TRBJ2-5; abundance: few; v_gene: TRBV6-6; CDR3aa: CAETGQMGETQYF; CDR3nt: TGTGCCGAAACGGGACAGATGGGGGAGACCCAGTACTTC
d_gene: -; j_gene: TRBJ1-1; abundance: -; v_gene: TRBV4-3; CDR3aa: CASSQSRDGREAFF; CDR3nt: TGCGCCAGCAGCCAAAGCCGGGACGGAAGGGAAGCTTTCTTT
d_gene: -; j_gene: TRBJ2-4; abundance: -; v_gene: TRBV5-1; CDR3aa: CASSFRGGAAKNIQYF; CDR3nt: TGCGCCAGCAGCTTTCGGGGCGGGGCAGCCAAAAACATTCAGTACTTC
d_gene: TRBD2; j_gene: TRBJ2-4; abundance: -; v_gene: TRBV12-3/TRBV12-4; CDR3aa: CASSLELAGGSAKNIQYF; CDR3nt: TGTGCCAGCAGTTTAGAACTAGCGGGGGGTTCAGCCAAAAACATTCAGTACTTC
d_gene: TRBD2; j_gene: TRBJ2-7; abundance: -; v_gene: TRBV5-5; CDR3aa: CASSLGPGRGYEQYF; CDR3nt: TGTGCCAGCAGCTTGGGGCCTGGGAGGGGCTACGAGCAGTACTTC
d_gene: -; j_gene: TRBJ1-2; abundance: -; v_gene: TRBV2; CDR3aa: CASSAVGKANYGYTF; CDR3nt: TGTGCCAGCAGTGCGGTGGGGAAGGCTAACTATGGCTACACCTTC
d_gene: -; j_gene: TRBJ2-1; abundance: -; v_gene: TRBV9; CDR3aa: CASSVEGGYYNEQFF; CDR3nt: TGTGCCAGCAGCGTAGAGGGGGGGTACTACAATGAGCAGTTCTTC
d_gene: -; j_gene: TRBJ1-1; abundance: -; v_gene: TRBV4-1; CDR3aa: CASSSSLDSFGANTEAFF; CDR3nt: TGCGCCAGCAGCTCCTCACTAGACAGCTTTGGGGCGAACACTGAAGCTTTCTTT
d_gene: -; j_gene: TRBJ2-1; abundance: few; v_gene: TRBV9; CDR3aa: CASSVGNRDYEQFF; CDR3nt: TGTGCCAGCAGCGTAGGCAACAGGGACTATGAGCAGTTCTTC
d_gene: TRBD2; j_gene: TRBJ2-7; abundance: few; v_gene: TRBV4-1; CDR3aa: CASSQLGTSGAYEQYF; CDR3nt: TGCGCCAGCAGCCAACTAGGGACTAGCGGGGCATACGAGCAGTACTTC
d_gene: TRBD2; j_gene: TRBJ2-1; abundance: few; v_gene: TRBV20-1; CDR3aa: CSALTSGGALGNEQFF; CDR3nt: TGCAGTGCCCTGACTAGCGGGGGGGCCTTGGGCAATGAGCAGTTCTTC
d_gene: -; j_gene: TRBJ2-5; abundance: -; v_gene: TRBV5-5; CDR3aa: CASSLGRGGARETQYF; CDR3nt: TGTGCCAGCAGCTTGGGGAGGGGGGGAGCCCGAGAGACCCAGTACTTC
d_gene: TRBD2; j_gene: TRBJ2-3; abundance: -; v_gene: TRBV28; CDR3aa: CASSSPPTSGVDTQYF; CDR3nt: TGTGCCAGCAGTTCCCCCCCGACTAGCGGGGTTGATACGCAGTATTTT
d_gene: TRBD1; j_gene: TRBJ2-5; abundance: -; v_gene: TRBV29-1; CDR3aa: CSALRDSLKETQYF; CDR3nt: TGCAGCGCCCTAAGGGACAGCTTAAAAGAGACCCAGTACTTC
d_gene: TRBD1; j_gene: TRBJ2-1; abundance: few; v_gene: TRBV5-1; CDR3aa: CASHIGTGNNEQFF; CDR3nt: TGCGCCAGCCACATCGGGACAGGGAACAATGAGCAGTTCTTC
d_gene: -; j_gene: TRBJ2-3; abundance: -; v_gene: TRBV30; CDR3aa: CAWSPRADGAQYF; CDR3nt: TGTGCCTGGAGTCCAAGAGCCGACGGGGCGCAGTATTTT
d_gene: -; j_gene: TRBJ2-5; abundance: -; v_gene: TRBV12-3/TRBV12-4; CDR3aa: CASSFGVAQYF; CDR3nt: TGTGCCAGCAGTTTCGGGGTGGCCCAGTACTTC
d_gene: TRBD1; j_gene: TRBJ1-1; abundance: -; v_gene: TRBV6-1; CDR3aa: CASRLNRGQNTEAFF; CDR3nt: TGTGCCAGCAGGTTGAACAGGGGCCAGAACACTGAAGCTTTCTTT
d_gene: -; j_gene: TRBJ2-1; abundance: -; v_gene: TRBV12-3/TRBV12-4; CDR3aa: CASSFVGGPYNEQFF; CDR3nt: TGTGCCAGCAGTTTTGTGGGGGGGCCGTACAATGAGCAGTTCTTC
d_gene: -; j_gene: TRBJ1-2; abundance: few; v_gene: TRBV28; CDR3aa: CASSSTLTVYGYTF; CDR3nt: TGTGCCAGCAGTTCGACCTTGACGGTCTATGGCTACACCTTC
d_gene: TRBD1; j_gene: TRBJ2-1; abundance: few; v_gene: TRBV15; CDR3aa: CATSTRQGGAYNEQFF; CDR3nt: TGTGCCACCAGCACCCGACAGGGGGGGGCCTACAATGAGCAGTTCTTC
d_gene: -; j_gene: TRBJ2-7; abundance: few; v_gene: TRBV7-2; CDR3aa: CASSPTYRVDEQYF; CDR3nt: TGTGCCAGCAGCCCTACCTACAGGGTAGACGAGCAGTACTTC
d_gene: -; j_gene: TRBJ2-7; abundance: once; v_gene: TRBV6-1; CDR3aa: CASSPGHRIYEQYF; CDR3nt: TGTGCCAGCAGTCCGGGACATCGCATCTACGAGCAGTACTTC
d_gene: TRBD2; j_gene: TRBJ2-7; abundance: -; v_gene: TRBV6-1; CDR3aa: CASNSGLALLYEQYF; CDR3nt: TGTGCCAGCAACTCAGGACTAGCGCTACTTTACGAGCAGTACTTC
d_gene: TRBD1; j_gene: TRBJ2-2; abundance: -; v_gene: TRBV4-1; CDR3aa: CASSSLGRGSRTGELFF; CDR3nt: TGCGCCAGCAGCTCCCTTGGCAGGGGGAGTCGCACCGGGGAGCTGTTTTTT
d_gene: -; j_gene: TRBJ2-7; abundance: -; v_gene: TRBV7-8; CDR3aa: CASASRQVSYEQYF; CDR3nt: TGTGCCAGTGCTTCACGACAGGTCTCCTACGAGCAGTACTTC
d_gene: -; j_gene: TRBJ2-1; abundance: -; v_gene: TRBV18; CDR3aa: CASSPQAQASYNEQFF; CDR3nt: TGTGCCAGCTCACCACAGGCTCAGGCATCCTACAATGAGCAGTTCTTC
d_gene: -; j_gene: TRBJ1-2; abundance: -; v_gene: TRBV20-1; CDR3aa: CSARVRGGYYGYTF; CDR3nt: TGCAGTGCTAGAGTCAGGGGTGGCTACTATGGCTACACCTTC
d_gene: TRBD1; j_gene: TRBJ1-2; abundance: -; v_gene: TRBV12-3/TRBV12-4; CDR3aa: CASSPRTGGLLYGYTF; CDR3nt: TGTGCCAGCAGTCCTCGGACAGGGGGGCTTCTGTATGGCTACACCTTC
d_gene: -; j_gene: TRBJ2-3; abundance: -; v_gene: TRBV7-9; CDR3aa: CASSFLRLSGDTDTQYF; CDR3nt: TGTGCCAGCAGCTTTCTGAGATTGTCGGGGGACACAGATACGCAGTATTTT
d_gene: TRBD1; j_gene: TRBJ2-3; abundance: -; v_gene: TRBV20-1; CDR3aa: CSARVGTASTDTQYF; CDR3nt: TGCAGTGCTAGAGTGGGGACAGCTAGCACAGATACGCAGTATTTT
d_gene: -; j_gene: TRBJ1-6; abundance: -; v_gene: TRBV12-3/TRBV12-4; CDR3aa: CASSLGWMFRNSPLHF; CDR3nt: TGTGCCAGCAGTTTGGGGTGGATGTTCCGTAATTCACCCCTCCACTTT
d_gene: TRBD1; j_gene: TRBJ1-1; abundance: few; v_gene: TRBV12-3/TRBV12-4; CDR3aa: CASRTGSPEAFF; CDR3nt: TGTGCCAGCAGGACAGGGTCCCCTGAAGCTTTCTTT